This T cell receptor (beta chain) was observed in a study of OX40 agonist ivuxolimab in advanced cancers. The repertoire was sequenced with immunoSEQ multiplex PCR; TCRdb's copy has only in-frame clones and lacks some. Of 25,000 to 30,000 clones listed, 84% were seen once; the top ten hold roughly a sixth. The sample holds a few counts of this clone. This CDR3 is built from 16 residues. Per the germline V gene, CDR1 is MNHEY and CDR2 is SMNVEV (reference sequence). The V and J ends lost 3 bases and 4 bases respectively, with 16 bases between them. The TCR was taken from an adult with an advanced solid tumor such as melanoma, head and neck, liver or kidney cancer. The specimen was CD4+ or CD8+ T cells sorted from blood, collected in a trial of the OX40 agonist ivuxolimab. V and J are TRBV27 and TRBJ2-4; possible D gene TRBD2, 6 bases. The DNA for the CDR3 is TGTGCCAGCAGTTTCTTACTAGGGAGGTCGAAAAACATTCAGTACTTC. This encodes CASSFLLGRSKNIQYF.